This TCR beta chain derives from a study of shared clonotypes between healthy human individuals. On the study more broadly: A donor's plate count was three for CD4 naive and three for CD4 memory; CD8 naive had two and CD8 memory one. General study points: With a handful of donors compared, around 5% of naive CD4 clonotypes were shared.

For this clone: Its matching antigen is unknown.

Every contributor of samples was a Caucasian grown-up residing in Nashville, Tennessee. It was into CD45RA+ naive and CD45RA-negative memory subsets that the CD4+ cells were split. The CDR3 is 13 amino acids. Per the germline V gene, CDR1 is MNHNS and CDR2 is SASEGT. V lost 4 bases and J lost 8; bases outside the gene matches: 6. The repertoire was sequenced with immunoSEQ multiplex PCR; TCRdb's copy has only in-frame clones and lacks some. The data show 950,000 to 1,100,000 clones, approximately 78% seen once. The rearrangement joins TRBV6-1 to TRBJ1-2, with TRBD1 identical over 8 bases. The source of this sequence is a man aged 18 to 30 in good health. Some clones in this sample may be carry-over from other donors' samples. Sequences were obtained from memory CD4+ T cells from PBMCs. Described subset: CD45RA-negative fraction. DNA of the CDR3: TGTGCCAGCAGTGCTCAGGGGGCTCACGGCTACACCTTC. This codes for CASSAQGAHGYTF.